Below, 21 T cell receptor beta chains from the same sample are listed, as sequenced in a study of blood T cell repertoires in COVID-19. TCRdb keeps only in-frame clones here, not all; method: immunoSEQ multiplex PCR. The repertoire holds approximately 190,000 clones, with about 83% as singletons. The sequencing input was PBMCs or T cells enriched from blood (not recorded which). The receptor source for this set is a woman in her 30s who had been exposed to COVID-19.

This chain connects TRBV27 to TRBJ1-1, with D tentatively TRBD1 (5 bases). The V end was cut by 5 bases, the J end by 1 base, with 14 bases between. CDR1 and CDR2 (germline): MNHEY, SMNVEV (reference sequence). This CDR3 spans 15 amino acids. The CDR3 protein is CASSRPPTANTEAFF. The CDR3 DNA reads TGTGCCAGCAGTAGACCCCCGACAGCGAACACTGAAGCTTTCTTT.

CDR3 region: CASSQVSVGDTEAFF. CDR3 nucleotides: TGCGCCAGCAGCCAAGTAAGCGTGGGAGACACTGAAGCTTTCTTT. The V and J genes are TRBV4-1 and TRBJ1-1; D call uncertain. The CDR3 has 15 amino acids. The germline gives CDR1 MGHRA, CDR2 YSYEKL. V was cut by 1 base and J by 3 bases, with 12 bases left in between.

CDR3 loop: CAWSRLDRAHEQYF. In DNA, the CDR3 is TGTGCCTGGAGTAGGCTGGACAGGGCCCACGAGCAGTACTTC. The rearrangement joins TRBV30 to TRBJ2-7; 8 nucleotides line up with TRBD1. From germline, CDR1 is GTSNPN and CDR2 SVGIG (reference sequence). V was clipped by 2 bases and J by 5 bases; unmatched bases: 8. The CDR3 is made up of 14 amino acids.

The chain recombines TRBV19 with TRBJ2-7; tentatively, D is TRBD1 (5 bases). The germline V and J ends were trimmed by 0 bases and 7 bases, with 22 bases remaining between them. This CDR3 is built from 17 residues. Germline CDR1 reads LNHDA; CDR2 reads SQIVND (reference sequence). CDR3 amino acids: CASSIDYYRTSLREQYF. CDR3 nucleotides: TGTGCCAGTAGTATAGATTACTATCGGACAAGCCTCAGGGAGCAGTACTTC.

CDR3 sequence: CASSVVAGGLNEQFF. The CDR3 nucleotides are TGTGCCAGCAGCGTAGTGGCGGGGGGGCTCAATGAGCAGTTCTTC. The chain is built from TRBV9 and TRBJ2-1; 9 bases match TRBD2. Germline assignment: CDR1 SGDLS and CDR2 YYNGEE. Trimming removed 0 bases from V and 6 bases from J; junction bases left unmatched: 4. CDR3 size: 15 residues.

The chain employs TRBV11-2 and TRBJ1-2, with TRBD1 matching over 7 bases. Germline CDR1 is SGHAT and CDR2 is FQNNGV. Trimming cost V 7 bases and J 5 bases; bases outside gene matches: 7. CDR3 length: 13 residues. DNA of the CDR3: TGTGCCAGCATTCAGGGGGATGGATATGGCTACACCTTC. It codes for CASIQGDGYGYTF.

The chain employs TRBV11-2 and TRBJ2-4; tentatively, D is TRBD2 (6 bases). Trimming shortened V by 1 base and J by 0 bases, and 10 bases separated the two germline ends. Germline values: CDR1 SGHAT, CDR2 FQNNGV. The CDR3 sequence is 16 residues long. CDR3 nucleotides: TGTGCCAGCAGCTTAGGCTGGGGGGAAGCCAAAAACATTCAGTACTTC. Translation: CASSLGWGEAKNIQYF.

The genes are TRBV10-2 and TRBJ2-7; 10 bases map to TRBD1. Per germline, CDR1 WSHSY and CDR2 SAAADI. Trimming removed 6 bases from V and 6 bases from J; junction bases left unmatched: 20. The CDR3 is 18 residues long. The CDR3 sequence: CASSNSLMPGQGSGEQYF. CDR3 nucleotides: TGCGCCAGCAGCAATAGCCTTATGCCGGGACAGGGGAGCGGCGAGCAGTACTTC.

This clone appeared a single time. The chain combines TRBV7-2 with TRBJ1-1, with 7 positions matching TRBD1. The CDR3 runs to 16 residues. V lost 10 bases and J lost 5; bases outside the gene matches: 19. Germline CDR1 SGHTA, CDR2 FQGNSA. CDR3 loop: CANSRQGSSTRTEAFF. The CDR3 bases are TGTGCCAACTCCAGACAGGGTTCTAGCACGCGAACTGAAGCTTTCTTT.

This clone was counted only a few times. The chain employs TRBV6-6 and TRBJ1-5; no reliable D call. With 5 bases removed from V and 6 bases from J, the gap between germline ends came to 23 bases. This CDR3 is 17 amino acids long. Germline-derived CDR1 and CDR2 are MNHNY and SVGAGI (reference sequence). The CDR3 DNA is TGTGCCAGCAGTCTCAGGTTGGTGGCAGTCCGTGGTCAGCCCCAGCATTTT. Amino acid sequence: CASSLRLVAVRGQPQHF.

The chain recombines TRBV29-1 with TRBJ2-3; 8 positions match TRBD2. CDR1 is SQVTM and CDR2 is ANQGSEA in the germline V gene. J was trimmed by 10 bases and V by 1 base; bases with no gene match: 13. The CDR3 covers 15 residues. The CDR3 region has the DNA TGCAGCGTTGAAGCCGGGACTAGGGCGGGTTGGGCGCAGTATTTT. Translating it yields CSVEAGTRAGWAQYF.

V gene TRBV3-1 (or the pseudogene TRBV3-2) combines with J gene TRBJ2-1; 10 bases are shared with TRBD2. Germline trimming cut 4 bases from V and 8 bases from J; bases unmatched to any gene: 8. Germline V gene data show CDR1 as LGHDT and CDR2 as YNNKEL (reference sequence). The CDR3 runs to 15 residues. This CDR3 reads CASSLKRGGLHEQFF. The CDR3, as DNA: TGTGCCAGCAGCCTCAAGCGGGGGGGCCTTCATGAGCAGTTCTTC.

The V and J genes are TRBV10-2 and TRBJ1-6; TRBD1 matches 7 bases. Trimming cost V 8 bases and J 7 bases; bases outside gene matches: 5. This CDR3 comprises 13 residues. Germline V gives CDR1 WSHSY, CDR2 SAAADI. The CDR3 coding sequence is TGCGCCAGCTCGACAGGGTGGAATTCACCCCTCCACTTT. Translation: CASSTGWNSPLHF.

CDR3 DNA sequence: TGTGCCAGCAGTGATAACAGGGGCTCATCTTATGGCTACACCTTC. Translation gives CASSDNRGSSYGYTF. This chain links TRBV25-1 with TRBJ1-2; 7 nucleotides align to TRBD1. The CDR3 sequence is 15 residues long. Germline V gene sequence: CDR1 MGHDK, CDR2 SYGVNS. The ends lost 3 bases at V and 5 bases at J; junction bases unmatched: 9.

The chain's CDR3 is CASSFSGTGTDTQYF. CDR3 in DNA: TGTGCCAGCAGCTTTTCCGGGACAGGGACAGATACGCAGTATTTT. The chain is built from TRBV5-4 and TRBJ2-3, with 9 bases matching TRBD1. Germline trimming cut 2 bases from V and 3 bases from J; bases unmatched to any gene: 4. The CDR3 is 15 residues long. CDR1 and CDR2 (germline): SGHNT, YYREEE (reference sequence).

The chain joins TRBV9 to TRBJ1-2, with 7 bases aligning to TRBD1. The CDR3 sequence is 14 residues long. CDR1 is SGDLS, CDR2 YYNGEE, per germline. Losses at the gene ends were 6 bases for V and 7 bases for J; bases not matched to a gene: 12. Here the CDR3 reads CASTAVGGNLGYTF. CDR3 sequence (DNA): TGTGCCAGCACCGCGGTAGGGGGCAACCTTGGCTACACCTTC.

This chain links TRBV2 with TRBJ1-5; 7 bases match TRBD1. The CDR3 loop spans 13 amino acids. V lost 11 bases, J lost 6 bases, and 10 bases stayed unmatched. CDR1 and CDR2 from the germline V gene are SNHLY and FYNNEI. The CDR3 coding sequence is TGTGCCGGCAACAGGGGTCTGGGTCAGCCCCAGCATTTT. Encoded protein: CAGNRGLGQPQHF.

This clone was seen once. This sequence joins TRBV25-1 and TRBJ1-4; TRBD1 is a possible D gene (6 bases). Looked up from germline, CDR1 is MGHDK and CDR2 is SYGVNS. CDR3 length: 18 residues. V was trimmed by 4 bases and J by 7 bases, leaving 25 bases between them. CDR3 region: CASSVEGGLALGAEKLFF. CDR3 DNA sequence: TGTGCCAGCAGTGTCGAGGGTGGCCTCGCCTTGGGGGCTGAAAAACTGTTTTTT.

The chain joins TRBV18 to TRBJ1-1; the D gene is possibly TRBD1 (6 bases). The CDR3 spans 13 residues. Germline values: CDR1 KGHSH, CDR2 LQKENI. Trimming took 6 bases from V and 2 from J, leaving 10 bases between them. The CDR3 sequence: CASSQGINTEAFF. CDR3 nucleotide sequence: TGTGCCAGCTCGCAGGGGATTAACACTGAAGCTTTCTTT.

This chain joins TRBV7-9 and TRBJ1-2; the D is unclear. The V end lost 1 base, the J end lost 8 bases, and 14 bases lay between the germline ends. Germline V lookup: CDR1 SEHNR, CDR2 FQNEAQ (reference sequence). This CDR3 is built from 14 residues. In DNA, the CDR3 is TGTGCCAGCAGCTTAGTGGGCCAGCTCTGGGGCTACACCTTC. It codes for CASSLVGQLWGYTF.

This clone was detected only once. The rearrangement uses TRBV11-2 and TRBJ1-1, with D maybe TRBD1 (6 bases). The CDR3 is 14 amino acids. Germline V gives CDR1 SGHAT, CDR2 FQNNGV. V dropped 5 bases and J dropped 5 bases, with 15 bases sitting between them. CDR3 bases: TGTGCCAGCAGCCCCTGGGAGGGGGGGACTGAAGCTTTCTTT. Translating gives CASSPWEGGTEAFF.